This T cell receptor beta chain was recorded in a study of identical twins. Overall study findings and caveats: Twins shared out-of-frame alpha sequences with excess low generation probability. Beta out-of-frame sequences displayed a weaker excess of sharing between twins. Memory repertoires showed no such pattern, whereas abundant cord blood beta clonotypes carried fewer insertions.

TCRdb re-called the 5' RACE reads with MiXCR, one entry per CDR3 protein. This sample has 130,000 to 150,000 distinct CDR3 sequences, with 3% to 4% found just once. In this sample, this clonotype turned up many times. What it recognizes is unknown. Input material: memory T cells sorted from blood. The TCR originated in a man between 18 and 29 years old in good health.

CDR3 sequence: CASSLADYSSTDTQYF. In DNA, the CDR3 is TGCGCCAGCAGTCTAGCGGACTATTCTAGCACAGATACGCAGTATTTT. V and J are TRBV5-1 and TRBJ2-3, with 7 bases aligning to TRBD2. The V segment lost 5 bases and the J segment 0 bases; nucleotides outside the gene matches: 9. CDR3 length: 16 residues. The V gene's germline CDR1 is SGHRS and CDR2 YFSETQ.